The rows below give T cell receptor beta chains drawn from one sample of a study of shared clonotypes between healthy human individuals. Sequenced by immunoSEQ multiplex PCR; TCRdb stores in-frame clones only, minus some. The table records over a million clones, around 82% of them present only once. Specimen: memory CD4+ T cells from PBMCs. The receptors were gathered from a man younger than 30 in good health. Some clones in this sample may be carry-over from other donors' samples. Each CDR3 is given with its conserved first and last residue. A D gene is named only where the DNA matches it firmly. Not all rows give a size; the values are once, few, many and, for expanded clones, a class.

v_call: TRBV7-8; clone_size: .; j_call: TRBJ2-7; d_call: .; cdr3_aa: CASRPRGRSSYEQYF; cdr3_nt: TGTGCCAGCAGGCCGCGCGGGCGTAGCTCCTACGAGCAGTACTTC
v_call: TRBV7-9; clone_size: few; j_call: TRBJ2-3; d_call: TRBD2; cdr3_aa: CASSHDVAGFTDTQYF; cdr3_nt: TGTGCCAGCAGCCACGACGTAGCGGGATTCACAGATACGCAGTATTTT
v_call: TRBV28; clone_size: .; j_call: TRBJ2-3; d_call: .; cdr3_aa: CASSTGWGTDTQYF; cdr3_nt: TGTGCCAGCAGCACAGGGTGGGGCACAGATACGCAGTATTTT
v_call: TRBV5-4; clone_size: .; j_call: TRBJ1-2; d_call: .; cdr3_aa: CASSLGQTLAGGYTF; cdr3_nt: TGTGCCAGCAGCTTGGGCCAGACCCTAGCAGGGGGCTACACCTTC
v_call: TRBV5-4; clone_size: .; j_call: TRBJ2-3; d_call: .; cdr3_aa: CASSFGGTSTDTQYF; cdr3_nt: TGTGCCAGCAGCTTTGGCGGGACTAGCACAGATACGCAGTATTTT
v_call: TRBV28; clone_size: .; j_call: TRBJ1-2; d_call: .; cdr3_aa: CATARGDTF; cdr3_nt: TGTGCCACCGCGCGTGGAGACACCTTC
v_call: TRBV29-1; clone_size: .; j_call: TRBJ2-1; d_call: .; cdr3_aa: CSSTRERYNEQFF; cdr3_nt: TGCAGTTCGACCAGGGAGCGATACAATGAGCAGTTCTTC
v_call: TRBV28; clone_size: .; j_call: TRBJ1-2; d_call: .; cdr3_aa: CATNAGDGNYGYTF; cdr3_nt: TGTGCCACCAACGCCGGGGATGGTAACTATGGCTACACCTTC
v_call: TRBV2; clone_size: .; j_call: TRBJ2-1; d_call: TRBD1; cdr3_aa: CASTRTYQGDNEQFF; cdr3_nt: TGTGCCAGCACCCGCACTTATCAGGGGGACAATGAGCAGTTCTTC
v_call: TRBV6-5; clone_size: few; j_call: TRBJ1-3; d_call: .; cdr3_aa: CASSYSITPWANTIYF; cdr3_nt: TGTGCCAGCAGTTACTCGATCACTCCCTGGGCAAACACCATATATTTT
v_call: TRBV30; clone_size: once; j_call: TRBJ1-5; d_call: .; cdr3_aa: CAWTNARSNQPQHF; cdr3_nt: TGTGCCTGGACTAACGCGCGGAGCAATCAGCCCCAGCATTTT
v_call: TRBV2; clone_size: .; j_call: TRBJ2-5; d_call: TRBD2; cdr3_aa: CASSEMGLAGAQDQYF; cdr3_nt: TGTGCCAGCAGTGAAATGGGACTAGCGGGAGCGCAGGACCAGTACTTC
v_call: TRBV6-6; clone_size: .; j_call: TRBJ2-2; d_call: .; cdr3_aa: CASRRAARTGELFF; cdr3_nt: TGTGCCAGCAGGCGAGCGGCGAGGACCGGGGAGCTGTTTTTT
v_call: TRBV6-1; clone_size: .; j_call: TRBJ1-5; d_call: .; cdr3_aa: CASSDRAGVGIQPQHF; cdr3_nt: TGTGCCAGCAGTGACAGGGCAGGGGTAGGTATCCAGCCCCAGCATTTT
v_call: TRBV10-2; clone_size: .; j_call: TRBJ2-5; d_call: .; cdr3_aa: CASSESRARQETQYF; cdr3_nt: TGCGCCAGCAGTGAGTCGAGGGCCCGACAAGAGACCCAGTACTTC
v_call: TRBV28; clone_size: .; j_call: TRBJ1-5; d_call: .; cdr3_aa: CASSLYQGILVNQPQHF; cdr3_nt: TGTGCCAGCAGTTTATATCAAGGCATTCTTGTCAATCAGCCCCAGCATTTT
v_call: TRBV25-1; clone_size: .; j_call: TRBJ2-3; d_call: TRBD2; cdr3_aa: CASSEIRLAGVADTQYF; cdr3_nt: TGTGCCAGCAGTGAAATTAGGCTAGCGGGAGTAGCAGATACGCAGTATTTT
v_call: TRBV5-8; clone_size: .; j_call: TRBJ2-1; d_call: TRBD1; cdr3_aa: CASSLAGQGSDNEQFF; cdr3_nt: TGTGCCAGCAGCTTGGCGGGACAGGGGAGCGACAATGAGCAGTTCTTC
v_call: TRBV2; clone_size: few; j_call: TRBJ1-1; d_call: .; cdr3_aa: CAGYGQTNTEAFF; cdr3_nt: TGTGCCGGCTACGGACAGACGAACACTGAAGCTTTCTTT
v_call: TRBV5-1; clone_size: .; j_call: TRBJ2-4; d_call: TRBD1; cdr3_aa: CASSSTGQGKNIQYF; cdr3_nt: TGCGCCAGCAGCTCGACGGGACAGGGGAAAAACATTCAGTACTTC